The TCR beta chain described here comes from a study of Graves' ophthalmopathy and Graves' hyperthyroidism. Ophthalmopathy in the donors was of moderate-to-severe activity, with CAS ≥3, NOSPECS ≥4 and duration under 3 months. Other autoimmune diseases, uncontrolled infections, pregnancy and lactation each led to patient exclusion. PBMCs were isolated by Ficoll-Paque density gradient centrifugation, using more than 8.5 ml of fresh peripheral blood as the starting material. This clonotype was counted only a few times. Using RNA transcripts, the TCR beta CDR3 regions were amplified. First-round RT-PCR relied on HTBI primers, and a second-round multiplex PCR came next. Each CDR3 protein is one row after TCRdb ran MiXCR on the multiplex PCR reads. The repertoire holds 150,000 or so distinct CDR3 sequences, with more than 30% as singletons. The CDR3 length is 15 residues. Germline V lookup: CDR1 LNHNV, CDR2 YYDKDF (reference sequence). V lost 4 bases and J lost 5, with 15 bases in between.

This sequence originates from a woman in her forties with Graves' ophthalmopathy. The chain is built from TRBV15 and TRBJ2-1; possible D gene TRBD2, 6 bases. What was sequenced was peripheral blood. Here the CDR3 DNA reads TGTGCCACCAGCAACCGGGGACTGGCCAACAATGAGCAGTTCTTC. Protein: CATSNRGLANNEQFF.